This TCR beta chain was documented in a study of human T cells and chemical hapten exposure. Study overall: 0.01% DPC was applied to the upper back in patch tests, which were read at 6 days.

This clonotype was picked up many times. Time point meaning: pre-sensitization, week 0. Treatment here: therapeutic diphenylcyclopropenone sensitization with weekly scalp DPC. Alopecia patients between 18 and 70 years old and suitable for DPC were used as donors. One entry per CDR3 protein results from TCRdb running MiXCR on the RACE reads. The table records 60,000 to 80,000 distinct CDR3 sequences, 6.7% of them present only once. Per germline, CDR1 SGHTA and CDR2 FQGTGA. This CDR3 has 14 residues. V was trimmed by 5 bases and J by 4 bases, leaving 14 bases between them. The receptor comes from a woman aged 25 to 39 with alopecia areata. Some clones in this sample may be carry-over from other donors' samples. This sample comprised whole blood, obtained in connection with sensitization to the hapten diphenylcyclopropenone (DPC). This chain uses TRBV7-3 with TRBJ1-2, with D tentatively TRBD1 (5 bases). The CDR3 DNA is TGTGCCAGCAGCCCCGCTCGTAGGGGCTATGGCTACACCTTC. It is translated as CASSPARRGYGYTF.